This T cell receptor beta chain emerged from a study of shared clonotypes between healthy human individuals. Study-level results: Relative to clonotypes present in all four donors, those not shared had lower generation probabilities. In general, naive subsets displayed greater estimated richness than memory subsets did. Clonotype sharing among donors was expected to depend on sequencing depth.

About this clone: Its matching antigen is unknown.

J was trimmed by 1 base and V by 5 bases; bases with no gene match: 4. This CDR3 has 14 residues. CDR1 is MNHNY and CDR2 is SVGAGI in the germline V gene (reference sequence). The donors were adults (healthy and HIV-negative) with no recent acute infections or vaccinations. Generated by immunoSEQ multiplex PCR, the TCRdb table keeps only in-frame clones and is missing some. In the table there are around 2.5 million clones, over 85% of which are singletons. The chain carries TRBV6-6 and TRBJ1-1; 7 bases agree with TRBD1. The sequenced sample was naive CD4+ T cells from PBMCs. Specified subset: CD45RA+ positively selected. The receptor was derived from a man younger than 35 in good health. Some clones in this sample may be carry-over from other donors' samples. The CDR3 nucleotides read TGTGCCAGCAGTGCCTACAGGGGGAACACTGAAGCTTTCTTT. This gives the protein CASSAYRGNTEAFF.